This TCR beta chain was documented in a study of blood T cell repertoires in COVID-19. Study-wide background: T cells, B-cell-depleted T cells, or PBMCs provided the cDNA or gDNA that served as material.

Clinical histories supplied by participants themselves formed the basis of cohort assignment. V shed 6 bases, J shed 3 bases, and the junction held 6 bases outside the gene matches. This CDR3 contains 14 residues. The germline gives CDR1 MDHEN, CDR2 SYDVKM. As processed by the authors: Amplification from reference gene primers served as the basis for estimated nucleated cell counts. This table comes from immunoSEQ multiplex PCR, and its TCRdb copy is limited to in-frame clones, with some not included. V, J and clone size were drawn from that table, and D and trimming were deduced from the DNA. Seen here are 200,000 to 250,000 clones, 65% to 85% observed once, and the top ten hold less than 7%.

V and J are TRBV28 and TRBJ2-5; 8 positions match TRBD1. The sequenced sample was PBMCs or T cells enriched from blood (not recorded which). This clonotype originated in a woman aged 40 to 49 who had recovered from COVID-19. CDR3 region: CASSPPTGEETQYF. CDR3 nucleotides: TGTGCCAGCAGCCCCCCGACAGGGGAAGAGACCCAGTACTTC.